The 29 T cell receptor beta chains presented below share a single source sample, sequenced in a study of beta chain features in type 1 diabetes. The whole isolated RNA underwent reverse transcription, so sequencing captured expressed TCRB transcripts. Some clones are missing from TCRdb's copy, which holds only in-frame ones; the method was immunoSEQ multiplex PCR. The table records nearly 250,000 clones, 55% to 70% of them present only once. The sequencing input was naive CD4+ T cells from blood. The receptors shown here come from a man aged 25 to 45 in good health.

Points on this clone: Other DNA variants within this sample encode the same CDR3. The chain recombines TRBV28 with TRBJ2-4; no clear D. This CDR3 spans 15 amino acids. CDR1 is MDHEN, CDR2 SYDVKM, per germline. V lost 3 bases to trimming and J lost 0 bases, with 9 bases between them. CDR3 protein: CASSLPDLAKNIQYF. The CDR3 bases are TGTGCCAGCAGTTTGCCAGATTTAGCCAAAAACATTCAGTACTTC.

The chain recombines TRBV28 with TRBJ2-5, with 7 bases fitting TRBD1. Looked up from germline, CDR1 is MDHEN and CDR2 is SYDVKM. The CDR3 consists of 14 residues. With 6 bases clipped from V and 5 bases from J, the junction kept 9 bases outside the gene matches. CDR3 sequence reads: CASSPTGWEETQYF. CDR3 sequence (DNA): TGTGCCAGCAGCCCGACAGGGTGGGAGGAGACCCAGTACTTC.

This clone showed up just a few times. Other DNA sequences in the sample encode the same CDR3. This CDR3 reads CSVVRGDYGYTF. The CDR3 DNA reads TGCAGCGTTGTCAGGGGAGACTATGGCTACACCTTC. The chain recombines TRBV29-1 with TRBJ1-2, with D possibly matching TRBD1 (6 bases). Germline CDR1 and CDR2: SQVTM and ANQGSEA. The V gene lost 4 bases and the J gene lost 3 bases, with 9 bases spanning the gap. This CDR3 has 12 residues.

This chain uses TRBV9 with TRBJ2-4; 8 bases are a match to TRBD1. V dropped 6 bases and J dropped 3; count of bases not matched to a gene: 2. CDR3 length equals 13 residues. Germline CDR1 and CDR2: SGDLS and YYNGEE. The CDR3 sequence: CASTGQVKNIQYF. The CDR3 DNA is TGTGCCAGCACGGGACAGGTCAAAAACATTCAGTACTTC.

V usage is TRBV7-2 and J usage is TRBJ1-1; D is possibly TRBD1 (5 bases). Between the trimmed V and J ends, which lost 5 bases and 1 base, there was a span of 17 bases. The CDR3 runs to 16 residues. Germline values: CDR1 SGHTA, CDR2 FQGNSA. The CDR3 DNA reads TGTGCCAGCAGCCCAGGGTCAGGGTTGACGAACACTGAAGCTTTCTTT. The encoded protein is CASSPGSGLTNTEAFF.

Concerning this clone: This sample also contains other DNA sequences that code for the same CDR3. The chain carries TRBV29-1 and TRBJ1-1, with unresolved D. Per germline, CDR1 SQVTM and CDR2 ANQGSEA. CDR3 length equals 13 residues. V dropped 1 base and J dropped 1 base, with 7 bases sitting between them. The DNA of the CDR3 is TGCAGCGTTGAAGGACGGGCGAACACTGAAGCTTTCTTT. This sequence encodes CSVEGRANTEAFF.

The chain joins TRBV30 to TRBJ2-7; 10 bases align to TRBD1. Germline V gives CDR1 GTSNPN, CDR2 SVGIG (reference sequence). Germline trimming cut 0 bases from V and 4 bases from J; bases unmatched to any gene: 3. The CDR3 totals 14 residues. CDR3 region: CAWSVGQGPYEQYF. The CDR3, as DNA: TGTGCCTGGAGTGTGGGACAGGGGCCGTACGAGCAGTACTTC.

CDR3: CSVSSGGYEQYF. CDR3 bases: TGCAGCGTTTCCAGCGGGGGCTACGAGCAGTACTTC. V usage is TRBV29-1 and J usage is TRBJ2-7; 8 nucleotides line up with TRBD2. Germline V gene data show CDR1 as SQVTM and CDR2 as ANQGSEA. The CDR3 is 12 residues long. After removal of 5 bases from V and 3 bases from J, the junction contained 3 bases not matched to a gene.

Only a few counts were recorded for this clone. The rearrangement joins TRBV30 to TRBJ2-5; D not certain. V dropped 1 base and J dropped 6 bases, with 6 bases sitting between them. CDR1 and CDR2 from the germline V gene are GTSNPN and SVGIG (reference sequence). This CDR3 contains 11 residues. The DNA for the CDR3 is TGTGCCTGGAGTGGAGAAAAGACCCAGTACTTC. It specifies CAWSGEKTQYF.

The chain carries TRBV7-2 and TRBJ2-5; D remains unclear. The germline V and J ends were trimmed by 3 bases and 3 bases, with 11 bases remaining between them. Germline V gene sequence: CDR1 SGHTA, CDR2 FQGNSA. This CDR3 comprises 14 residues. The CDR3 loop is CASSFYFGKETQYF. The CDR3 nucleotides read TGTGCCAGCAGCTTCTACTTCGGCAAAGAGACCCAGTACTTC.

V and J are TRBV6-6 and TRBJ2-5; 9 bases map to TRBD2. The CDR3 runs 16 residues. V lost 2 bases and J lost 4; bases outside the gene matches: 8. The germline V gene has CDR1 MNHNY and CDR2 SVGAGI (reference sequence). This CDR3 is CASSYGYSGGGETQYF. DNA of the CDR3: TGTGCCAGCAGTTACGGGTATAGCGGGGGCGGAGAGACCCAGTACTTC.

The rearrangement joins TRBV11-2 to TRBJ2-2, with 9 positions matching TRBD1. CDR1 and CDR2 from the germline V gene are SGHAT and FQNNGV. The CDR3 totals 15 residues. Unmatched junction bases numbered 4, after V lost 6 bases and J lost 2 bases. This chain's CDR3 is CASSLGQGNTGELFF. CDR3 bases: TGTGCCAGCAGTTTGGGACAGGGAAACACCGGGGAGCTGTTTTTT.

The chain has TRBV7-2 and TRBJ2-1; D remains unclear. This CDR3 is built from 12 residues. Trimming took 5 bases from V and 10 from J, leaving 12 bases between them. Germline CDR1 reads SGHTA; CDR2 reads FQGNSA. CDR3 sequence: CASSREVGEQFF. The CDR3 nucleotides are TGTGCCAGCAGCAGAGAAGTGGGCGAGCAGTTCTTC.

The chain has TRBV11-2 and TRBJ1-2, with D maybe TRBD1 (6 bases). Germline V lookup: CDR1 SGHAT, CDR2 FQNNGV. CDR3 length: 16 amino acids. V was trimmed by 4 bases and J by 0 bases, leaving 15 bases between them. DNA of the CDR3: TGTGCCAGCAGCTCGGTCCGGGACAAGGCTAACTATGGCTACACCTTC. Protein sequence: CASSSVRDKANYGYTF.

The CDR3 sequence: CASSLTGDEQYF. CDR3 coding DNA: TGTGCCAGCTCATTGACAGGAGACGAGCAGTACTTC. The J gene is TRBJ2-7, the V gene TRBV18, with D possibly TRBD1 on 6 matching bases. The CDR3 contains 12 residues. V was pared by 5 bases and J by 5 bases, with 10 bases between. Germline values: CDR1 KGHSH, CDR2 LQKENI.

V usage is TRBV29-1 and J usage is TRBJ2-3; the D is unclear. Trimming pared 4 bases from V and 0 bases from J, leaving 8 bases between. The CDR3 runs to 13 residues. Germline CDR1 SQVTM, CDR2 ANQGSEA. The CDR3 nucleotides read TGCAGCGTTGTACAGACTAGCACAGATACGCAGTATTTT. This translates into CSVVQTSTDTQYF.

The V call is TRBV27, the J call TRBJ2-5; 8 bases fit TRBD1. Germline CDR1 and CDR2: MNHEY and SMNVEV (reference sequence). The CDR3 runs to 15 residues. Unmatched junction bases numbered 6, after V lost 4 bases and J lost 2 bases. The CDR3 DNA sequence: TGTGCCAGCAGTTCTACGCACAGGGGGCAAGAGACCCAGTACTTC. As protein: CASSSTHRGQETQYF.

The rearrangement joins TRBV29-1 to TRBJ2-7, with TRBD2 identical over 12 bases. V was clipped by 6 bases and J by 3 bases; unmatched bases: 9. This CDR3 contains 15 residues. Germline values: CDR1 SQVTM, CDR2 ANQGSEA. The CDR3 DNA reads TGCAGCGTCACTCTAGCGGGAGGGCCGGTCTACGAGCAGTACTTC. Translation gives CSVTLAGGPVYEQYF.

The J gene is TRBJ2-7, the V gene TRBV18; 11 bases are shared with TRBD2. V trimming: 6 bases; J trimming: 5 bases; junction bases outside the gene matches: 9. CDR1 is KGHSH and CDR2 is LQKENI in the germline V gene. The CDR3 totals 15 residues. Here the CDR3 reads CASSPLAGGIDEQYF. DNA of the CDR3: TGTGCCAGCTCCCCTCTAGCGGGAGGTATCGACGAGCAGTACTTC.

This clone showed up just a few times. The gene calls are TRBV29-1 and TRBJ1-3, with D unresolved. V dropped 3 bases and J dropped 8 bases, with 11 bases sitting between them. The CDR3 is made up of 12 amino acids. Germline V CDR1 and CDR2: SQVTM, ANQGSEA. This CDR3 is CSVENGLDTIYF. DNA for the CDR3: TGCAGCGTTGAGAATGGACTAGACACCATATATTTT. The full variable domain, its missing parts supplied by reference TRBV29-1 and TRBJ1-3, is SAVISQKPSRDICQRGTSLTIQCQVDSQVTMMFWYRQQPGQSLTLIATANQGSEATYESGFVIDKFPISRPNLTFSTLTVSNMSPEDSSIYLCSVENGLDTIYFGEGSWLTVV.

The rearrangement uses TRBV28 and TRBJ2-5, with D possibly being TRBD2 (5 bases). This CDR3 region has 16 residues. CDR1 MDHEN and CDR2 SYDVKM come from the germline V gene. The V end lost 5 bases, the J end lost 1 base, and 17 bases lay between the germline ends. CDR3 region: CASSPSGYFPQETQYF. CDR3 coding DNA: TGTGCCAGCAGTCCATCGGGGTATTTCCCCCAAGAGACCCAGTACTTC.

The V and J genes are TRBV27 and TRBJ1-6; D remains ambiguous. The germline CDR1 and CDR2 sequences are MNHEY and SMNVEV (reference sequence). V dropped 2 bases and J dropped 7 bases, with 15 bases sitting between them. The CDR3 contains 16 residues. DNA of the CDR3: TGTGCCAGCAGTTTACAGGTAGCGGGGAACAATTCACCCCTCCACTTT. Its protein product is CASSLQVAGNNSPLHF.

Comments on this clone: Other DNA sequences in the sample encode the same CDR3. The rearrangement links TRBV6-5 to TRBJ2-7; D may be TRBD2 (6 bases). The length of the CDR3 is 11 residues. Looked up from germline, CDR1 is MNHEY and CDR2 is SVGAGI. V was shortened by 6 bases and J by 4 bases, with 7 bases between the two germline ends. The CDR3, as DNA: TGTGCCAGCAGGCGGGGTTACGAGCAGTACTTC. It yields the protein CASRRGYEQYF.

This chain connects TRBV9 to TRBJ1-1; no clear D. Germline V CDR1 and CDR2: SGDLS, YYNGEE. Trimming took off 4 bases at V and 2 bases at J, with 12 bases between the two ends. This CDR3 is built from 14 residues. The CDR3 DNA follows: TGTGCCAGCAGCCCATGGACCGAAAACACTGAAGCTTTCTTT. As protein: CASSPWTENTEAFF.

This clone was seen more than once but under ten times. CDR3 DNA sequence: TGTGCCTGGAGTGTAAATAGCGGGAGAACGGAGACCCAGTACTTC. Its protein product is CAWSVNSGRTETQYF. This chain links TRBV30 with TRBJ2-5, with 9 bases matching TRBD2. The germline gives CDR1 GTSNPN, CDR2 SVGIG (reference sequence). The CDR3 totals 15 residues. Trimming removed 0 bases from V and 5 bases from J; junction bases left unmatched: 7. Combining the CDR3 with reference TRBV30 and TRBJ2-5 gives the whole variable domain SQTIHQWPATLVQPVGSPLSLECTVEGTSNPNLYWYRQAAGRGLQLLFYSVGIGQISSEVPQNLSASRPQDRQFILSSKKLLLSDSGFYLCAWSVNSGRTETQYFGPGTRLLVL.

This sequence joins TRBV30 and TRBJ1-2; no clear D. The CDR3 has 13 residues. Germline V CDR1 and CDR2: GTSNPN, SVGIG (reference sequence). V lost 3 bases to trimming and J lost 0 bases, with 8 bases between them. The DNA of the CDR3 is TGTGCCTGGAGGACACTCGCTAACTATGGCTACACCTTC. Amino acid sequence: CAWRTLANYGYTF.

V and J are TRBV4-1 and TRBJ1-5; D is unresolved. This CDR3 has 14 amino acids. Trimming pared 4 bases from V and 6 bases from J, leaving 13 bases between. Germline V gene data show CDR1 as MGHRA and CDR2 as YSYEKL. CDR3 DNA: TGCGCCAGCAGCCCCTATTTGGGTCTTCAGCCCCAGCATTTT. It translates to CASSPYLGLQPQHF.

This chain joins TRBV30 and TRBJ1-2; no clear D. Trimming removed 2 bases from V and 4 bases from J, with 17 bases in between. CDR1 GTSNPN and CDR2 SVGIG come from the germline V gene (reference sequence). The CDR3 consists of 15 residues. Here the CDR3 reads CAWSPTAKRTYGYTF. The CDR3 DNA is TGTGCCTGGAGTCCTACAGCGAAACGAACCTATGGCTACACCTTC.

This clone was seen a few times. The rearrangement joins TRBV30 to TRBJ1-2; tentative D call: TRBD1 (5 bases). V was pared by 3 bases and J by 6 bases, with 8 bases between. Germline V gene data show CDR1 as GTSNPN and CDR2 as SVGIG (reference sequence). This CDR3 is 11 amino acids long. CDR3 nucleotide sequence: TGTGCCTGGAGCCCAGGGAATGGCTACACCTTC. It is translated as CAWSPGNGYTF.